This T cell receptor (beta chain) was captured by sequencing in a study of siplizumab effects on memory and regulatory T cells. General study points: Naive T cells appeared more varied than memory cells and looked like key alloresponse contributors.

V lost 4 bases to trimming and J lost 0 bases; unmatched junction nucleotides: 7. This CDR3 is built from 16 residues. CDR1 and CDR2 (germline): SEHNR, FQNEAQ (reference sequence). Produced via immunoSEQ multiplex PCR; TCRdb's table is partial and in-frame only. The data show under 100,000 clones, 80% to 90% seen once. Points on this clone: Its specificity is unknown.

Sequencing used Tregs sorted from blood. The chain recombines TRBV7-9 with TRBJ2-3, with 7 bases that match TRBD2. The receptor comes from a human donor in good health. The CDR3 region has the DNA TGTGCCAGCAGCTCCCCTAGCGGAGCTAGCACAGATACGCAGTATTTT. It encodes CASSSPSGASTDTQYF.